A selection of T cell receptor beta chains follows, all from one sample in a study of blood T cell repertoires in COVID-19. TCRdb's copy holds only in-frame clones and misses some; the assay was immunoSEQ multiplex PCR. The sample shows around 500,000 clones, around 85% of them seen only once. Sequenced input: PBMCs or T cells enriched from blood (not recorded which). These receptors originate from a woman in her sixties who had recovered from COVID-19. The CDR3 runs from the conserved cysteine through the conserved F or W. A D gene is named only where the DNA matches it firmly. Size is omitted from some rows. Given values are once, few, many or a class for expanded clones.

cdr3_aa: CATSDSGDGSYGYTF; cdr3_nt: TGTGCCACCAGTGATTCAGGGGATGGGTCCTATGGCTACACCTTC; cdr3_length: 15; j_call: TRBJ1-2; clone_size: .; v_call: TRBV24-1; d_call: .
cdr3_aa: CASSSILDREVTEAFF; cdr3_nt: TGTGCCAGCAGCTCCATCCTCGACAGGGAAGTCACTGAAGCTTTCTTT; cdr3_length: 16; j_call: TRBJ1-1; clone_size: few; v_call: TRBV7-9; d_call: TRBD1
cdr3_aa: CASSLNRNNEKLFF; cdr3_nt: TGTGCCAGCAGCTTAAACAGGAATAATGAAAAACTGTTTTTT; cdr3_length: 14; j_call: TRBJ1-4; clone_size: few; v_call: TRBV7-2; d_call: .
cdr3_aa: CATSRDPGGEQPQHF; cdr3_nt: TGTGCCACCAGCAGAGATCCGGGGGGGGAACAGCCCCAGCATTTT; cdr3_length: 15; j_call: TRBJ1-5; clone_size: .; v_call: TRBV15; d_call: .
cdr3_aa: CASSLGSTGDYGYTF; cdr3_nt: TGTGCCAGCAGTTTAGGGTCTACAGGTGACTATGGCTACACCTTC; cdr3_length: 15; j_call: TRBJ1-2; clone_size: few; v_call: TRBV27; d_call: .
cdr3_aa: CASSLTPLRQYQETQYF; cdr3_nt: TGCGCCAGCAGCTTGACCCCCCTCCGACAGTACCAAGAGACCCAGTACTTC; cdr3_length: 17; j_call: TRBJ2-5; clone_size: .; v_call: TRBV5-1; d_call: .
cdr3_aa: CASSYLGAANGELFF; cdr3_nt: TGCGCCAGCAGCTATTTAGGGGCGGCTAACGGGGAGCTGTTTTTT; cdr3_length: 15; j_call: TRBJ2-2; clone_size: .; v_call: TRBV5-1; d_call: .
cdr3_aa: CSVGPGTLNTEAFF; cdr3_nt: TGCAGCGTTGGACCCGGGACATTGAACACTGAAGCTTTCTTT; cdr3_length: 14; j_call: TRBJ1-1; clone_size: .; v_call: TRBV29-1; d_call: .
cdr3_aa: CAKGQYPPNSPLHF; cdr3_nt: TGTGCCAAGGGACAGTACCCTCCAAATTCACCCCTCCACTTT; cdr3_length: 14; j_call: TRBJ1-6; clone_size: .; v_call: TRBV2; d_call: TRBD1
cdr3_aa: CASNLQGALNSPLHF; cdr3_nt: TGTGCCAGTAACCTACAGGGGGCCCTTAATTCACCCCTCCACTTT; cdr3_length: 15; j_call: TRBJ1-6; clone_size: few; v_call: TRBV19; d_call: TRBD1
cdr3_aa: CASRGTVSGANVLTF; cdr3_nt: TGTGCCAGCAGGGGGACTGTCTCTGGGGCCAACGTCCTGACTTTC; cdr3_length: 15; j_call: TRBJ2-6; clone_size: .; v_call: TRBV21-1; d_call: .
cdr3_aa: CASGFSGTGNEQFF; cdr3_nt: TGTGCTAGTGGTTTCTCCGGGACAGGGAATGAGCAGTTCTTC; cdr3_length: 14; j_call: TRBJ2-1; clone_size: .; v_call: TRBV12-5; d_call: TRBD1
cdr3_aa: CASSLVAGQGVEQYF; cdr3_nt: TGTGCCAGCAGCTTAGTCGCTGGACAGGGGGTTGAGCAGTACTTC; cdr3_length: 15; j_call: TRBJ2-7; clone_size: .; v_call: TRBV11-2; d_call: TRBD1
cdr3_aa: CATQTLQGPGEQYF; cdr3_nt: TGTGCCACCCAAACCTTACAGGGACCCGGCGAGCAGTACTTC; cdr3_length: 14; j_call: TRBJ2-7; clone_size: .; v_call: TRBV27; d_call: .
cdr3_aa: CASSLATGEAGNTIYF; cdr3_nt: TGTGCCAGCAGCTTAGCAACAGGGGAAGCTGGAAACACCATATATTTT; cdr3_length: 16; j_call: TRBJ1-3; clone_size: few; v_call: TRBV7-9; d_call: TRBD1
cdr3_aa: CASGPGQSTGEQYF; cdr3_nt: TGCGCCAGCGGACCGGGACAGAGCACTGGGGAGCAGTACTTC; cdr3_length: 14; j_call: TRBJ2-7; clone_size: .; v_call: TRBV5-1; d_call: TRBD1
cdr3_aa: CASGQTGRTGNTIYF; cdr3_nt: TGTGCTAGTGGCCAAACAGGGAGAACCGGAAACACCATATATTTT; cdr3_length: 15; j_call: TRBJ1-3; clone_size: .; v_call: TRBV12-5; d_call: .
cdr3_aa: CASTDRTGSNQPQHF; cdr3_nt: TGTGCCAGCACTGACCGAACGGGGAGCAATCAGCCCCAGCATTTT; cdr3_length: 15; j_call: TRBJ1-5; clone_size: .; v_call: TRBV19; d_call: .
cdr3_aa: CASSQGGGDYTIYF; cdr3_nt: TGTGCCAGCAGCCAAGGAGGGGGCGACTACACCATATATTTT; cdr3_length: 14; j_call: TRBJ1-3; clone_size: few; v_call: TRBV3-1/TRBV3-2; d_call: TRBD1
cdr3_aa: CASSIDWQNQPQHF; cdr3_nt: TGTGCCAGTAGTATAGATTGGCAGAATCAGCCCCAGCATTTT; cdr3_length: 14; j_call: TRBJ1-5; clone_size: .; v_call: TRBV19; d_call: .
cdr3_aa: CASSFGGPSTDTQYF; cdr3_nt: TGTGCCAGCAGTTTCGGGGGGCCTAGCACAGATACGCAGTATTTT; cdr3_length: 15; j_call: TRBJ2-3; clone_size: .; v_call: TRBV6-5; d_call: .
cdr3_aa: CASSYSEVLETQYF; cdr3_nt: TGTGCCAGCAGTTACTCGGAGGTGTTGGAGACCCAGTACTTC; cdr3_length: 14; j_call: TRBJ2-5; clone_size: .; v_call: TRBV6-5; d_call: .
cdr3_aa: CASSKWQGQETQYF; cdr3_nt: TGTGCCAGTAGTAAATGGCAGGGGCAAGAGACCCAGTACTTC; cdr3_length: 14; j_call: TRBJ2-5; clone_size: .; v_call: TRBV19; d_call: .
cdr3_aa: CASSRTDTDTQYF; cdr3_nt: TGTGCCAGCAGCCGGACAGACACAGATACGCAGTATTTT; cdr3_length: 13; j_call: TRBJ2-3; clone_size: .; v_call: TRBV7-6; d_call: .
cdr3_aa: CASSLVGTGVYEQYF; cdr3_nt: TGTGCCAGCAGCTTAGTCGGGACAGGGGTCTACGAGCAGTACTTC; cdr3_length: 15; j_call: TRBJ2-7; clone_size: .; v_call: TRBV11-2; d_call: TRBD1
cdr3_aa: CASSLRQGRTEAFF; cdr3_nt: TGCGCCAGCAGCCTACGACAGGGCCGCACTGAAGCTTTCTTT; cdr3_length: 14; j_call: TRBJ1-1; clone_size: once; v_call: TRBV5-1; d_call: TRBD1
cdr3_aa: CASSLSGGRTDTQYF; cdr3_nt: TGTGCCAGCAGCCTAAGCGGGGGCCGCACAGATACGCAGTATTTT; cdr3_length: 15; j_call: TRBJ2-3; clone_size: .; v_call: TRBV5-4; d_call: TRBD2
cdr3_aa: CASSPPTMTGPANEKLFF; cdr3_nt: TGTGCCAGCAGTCCTCCGACCATGACAGGGCCGGCTAATGAAAAACTGTTTTTT; cdr3_length: 18; j_call: TRBJ1-4; clone_size: few; v_call: TRBV2; d_call: TRBD1
cdr3_aa: CASSLRGGFDEKLFF; cdr3_nt: TGCGCCAGCAGCTTGCGCGGGGGTTTTGATGAAAAACTGTTTTTT; cdr3_length: 15; j_call: TRBJ1-4; clone_size: .; v_call: TRBV5-1; d_call: .
cdr3_aa: CASSPHAGTGDEQYF; cdr3_nt: TGTGCCAGCAGCCCTCATGCCGGGACAGGCGACGAGCAGTACTTC; cdr3_length: 15; j_call: TRBJ2-7; clone_size: once; v_call: TRBV21-1; d_call: .
cdr3_aa: CSVARQGRVETQYF; cdr3_nt: TGCAGCGTGGCTAGACAGGGGAGGGTTGAGACCCAGTACTTC; cdr3_length: 14; j_call: TRBJ2-5; clone_size: .; v_call: TRBV29-1; d_call: .
cdr3_aa: CASSALQGTTGELFF; cdr3_nt: TGTGCCAGCAGCGCCTTACAGGGGACCACCGGGGAGCTGTTTTTT; cdr3_length: 15; j_call: TRBJ2-2; clone_size: .; v_call: TRBV9; d_call: TRBD1
cdr3_aa: CASSLQMNTEAFF; cdr3_nt: TGTGCCAGCAGCTTACAGATGAACACTGAAGCTTTCTTT; cdr3_length: 13; j_call: TRBJ1-1; clone_size: .; v_call: TRBV7-7; d_call: .
cdr3_aa: CASSTWTGEQETQYF; cdr3_nt: TGTGCCAGCAGCACCTGGACAGGGGAACAAGAGACCCAGTACTTC; cdr3_length: 15; j_call: TRBJ2-5; clone_size: once; v_call: TRBV28; d_call: TRBD1
cdr3_aa: CASSPRFDDPNRGRQPQHF; cdr3_nt: TGCGCCAGCAGTCCTAGATTCGACGATCCTAACAGGGGTCGTCAGCCCCAGCATTTT; cdr3_length: 19; j_call: TRBJ1-5; clone_size: .; v_call: TRBV23-1; d_call: TRBD1
cdr3_aa: CASSDSSGGERGYTF; cdr3_nt: TGTGCCAGCAGTGACTCTTCGGGGGGGGAACGCGGCTACACCTTC; cdr3_length: 15; j_call: TRBJ1-2; clone_size: .; v_call: TRBV6-4; d_call: .
cdr3_aa: CAIRVDTGAPMNTEAFF; cdr3_nt: TGTGCCATCAGAGTCGATACAGGGGCACCAATGAACACTGAAGCTTTCTTT; cdr3_length: 17; j_call: TRBJ1-1; clone_size: .; v_call: TRBV10-3; d_call: TRBD1
cdr3_aa: CATRGQGGQTQYF; cdr3_nt: TGTGCCACCAGGGGACAGGGGGGACAGACCCAGTACTTC; cdr3_length: 13; j_call: TRBJ2-5; clone_size: .; v_call: TRBV19; d_call: TRBD1
cdr3_aa: CASRTQGASYGYTF; cdr3_nt: TGTGCCAGTAGAACACAGGGGGCCAGCTATGGCTACACCTTC; cdr3_length: 14; j_call: TRBJ1-2; clone_size: .; v_call: TRBV19; d_call: TRBD1
cdr3_aa: CASSGAGSTDTQYF; cdr3_nt: TGTGCCAGCAGTGGGGCAGGGAGCACAGATACGCAGTATTTT; cdr3_length: 14; j_call: TRBJ2-3; clone_size: .; v_call: TRBV2; d_call: .
cdr3_aa: CASRNVDRILNYGYTF; cdr3_nt: TGCGCCAGCAGGAATGTGGACAGGATCCTTAACTATGGCTACACCTTC; cdr3_length: 16; j_call: TRBJ1-2; clone_size: .; v_call: TRBV23-1; d_call: TRBD1
cdr3_aa: CASSLRLAGAAPTF; cdr3_nt: TGTGCCAGCAGCCTGAGACTAGCGGGGGCGGCTCCCACTTTC; cdr3_length: 14; j_call: TRBJ2-7; clone_size: .; v_call: TRBV13; d_call: TRBD2